These 4 T cell receptor beta chains were all obtained from the same sample, sequenced in a study of T cell responses to AZD1222 COVID-19 vaccine. Produced via immunoSEQ multiplex PCR; TCRdb's table is partial and in-frame only. The table shows about 160,000 clones, with 90% to 95% occurring only once. The sequenced sample was peripheral blood, obtained on day 0 of AZD1222 vaccination. These receptors came from an adult in good health.

This clone appeared once. The chain uses TRBV27 and TRBJ2-1; 7 nucleotides line up with TRBD1. V shed 6 bases, J shed 5 bases, and the junction held 10 bases outside the gene matches. Germline CDR1 MNHEY, CDR2 SMNVEV (reference sequence). This CDR3 region has 15 residues. CDR3 region: CASSSGQSKDNEQFF. The CDR3 DNA sequence: TGTGCCAGCAGCTCGGGACAGTCAAAAGACAATGAGCAGTTCTTC.

As DNA, the CDR3 is TGTGCCAGCAGCTTAGCCTCGACAGGTGTGAAGCCCCAGCATTTT. Translating gives CASSLASTGVKPQHF. The chain combines TRBV7-2 with TRBJ1-5; D is perhaps TRBD1 (6 bases). CDR1 SGHTA and CDR2 FQGNSA come from the germline V gene. Deletions cut 0 bases from V and 8 bases from J, with 14 bases between. The CDR3 consists of 15 residues.

This sequence joins TRBV30 and TRBJ2-7; 7 bases are a match to TRBD1. Trimming cost V 2 bases and J 2 bases; bases outside gene matches: 3. Germline V CDR1 and CDR2: GTSNPN, SVGIG (reference sequence). The CDR3 is 13 amino acids. CDR3 amino acids: CAWSWGQPYEQYF. CDR3 DNA: TGTGCCTGGAGTTGGGGACAGCCCTACGAGCAGTACTTC.

The chain has TRBV5-1 and TRBJ1-3, with D perhaps matching TRBD1 (5 bases). This CDR3 spans 16 amino acids. Between the trimmed V and J ends, which lost 4 bases and 0 bases, there was a span of 14 bases. Germline V lookup: CDR1 SGHRS, CDR2 YFSETQ. The CDR3 reads CASSPSGGTSGNTIYF. The CDR3 region has the DNA TGCGCCAGCAGCCCTTCGGGGGGGACCTCTGGAAACACCATATATTTT.